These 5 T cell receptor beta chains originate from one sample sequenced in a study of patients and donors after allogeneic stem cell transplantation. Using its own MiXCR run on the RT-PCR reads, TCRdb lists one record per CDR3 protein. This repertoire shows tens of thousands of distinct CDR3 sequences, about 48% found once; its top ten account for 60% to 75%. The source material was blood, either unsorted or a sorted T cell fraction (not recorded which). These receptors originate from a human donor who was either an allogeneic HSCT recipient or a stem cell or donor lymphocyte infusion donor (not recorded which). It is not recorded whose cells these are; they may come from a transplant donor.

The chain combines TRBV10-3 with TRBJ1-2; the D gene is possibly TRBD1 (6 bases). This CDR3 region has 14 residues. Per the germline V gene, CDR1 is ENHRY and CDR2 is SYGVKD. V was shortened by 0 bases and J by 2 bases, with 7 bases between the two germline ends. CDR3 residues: CAISESRGNYGYTF. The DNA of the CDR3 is TGTGCCATCAGTGAGTCGAGGGGGAACTATGGCTACACCTTC.

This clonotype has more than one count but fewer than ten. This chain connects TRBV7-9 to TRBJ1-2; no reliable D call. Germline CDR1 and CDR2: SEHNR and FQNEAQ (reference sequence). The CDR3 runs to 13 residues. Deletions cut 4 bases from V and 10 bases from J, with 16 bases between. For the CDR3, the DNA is TGTGCCAGCAGCTCGCAAGAGTTATGGGACTACACCTTC. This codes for CASSSQELWDYTF.

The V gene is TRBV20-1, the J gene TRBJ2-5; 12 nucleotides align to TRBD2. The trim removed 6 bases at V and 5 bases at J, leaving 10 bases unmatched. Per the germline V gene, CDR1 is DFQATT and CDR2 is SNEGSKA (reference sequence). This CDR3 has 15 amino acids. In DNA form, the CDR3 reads TGCAGTGCCGGACTAGCGGGAATCCGGACGGAGACCCAGTACTTC. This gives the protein CSAGLAGIRTETQYF.

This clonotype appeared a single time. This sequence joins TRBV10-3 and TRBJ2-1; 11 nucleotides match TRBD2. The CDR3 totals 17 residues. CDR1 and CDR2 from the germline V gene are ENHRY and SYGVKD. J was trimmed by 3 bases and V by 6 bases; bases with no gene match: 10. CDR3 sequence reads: CAIRGETSGMNYNEQFF. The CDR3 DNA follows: TGTGCCATCAGGGGGGAGACTAGCGGGATGAACTACAATGAGCAGTTCTTC.

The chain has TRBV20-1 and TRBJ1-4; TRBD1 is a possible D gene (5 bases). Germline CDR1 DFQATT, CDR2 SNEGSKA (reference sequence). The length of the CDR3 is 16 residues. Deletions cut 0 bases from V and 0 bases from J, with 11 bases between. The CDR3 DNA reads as TGCAGTGCTAGAGATCAGACAGACGCAACTAATGAAAAACTGTTTTTT. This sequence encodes CSARDQTDATNEKLFF.